A selection of T cell receptor beta chains follows, all from one sample in a study of blood T cells in healthy people across ages. TCRdb re-called the 5' RACE reads with MiXCR, one entry per CDR3 protein. There are roughly 2 million distinct CDR3 sequences in the sample; around 48% occur only once, and approximately 2.1% lies in the top ten. The sequencing input was blood. Receptor source: a woman in her thirties or forties in good health. Each CDR3 is given with its conserved first and last residue. A D gene is named only where the DNA matches it firmly. Not all rows give a size; the values are once, few, many and, for expanded clones, a class.

J: TRBJ2-1
D: -
size: -
V: TRBV20-1
DNA: TGCAGTGCTAGTTCCGTTGGTAATGAGCAGTTCTTC
CDR3: CSASSVGNEQFF

J: TRBJ2-3
D: TRBD1
size: -
V: TRBV13
DNA: TGTGCCGGCAGCCCCGAGGGGGCGATTTCAGATACGCAGTATTTT
CDR3: CAGSPEGAISDTQYF

J: TRBJ1-2
D: TRBD1
size: few
V: TRBV4-1
DNA: TGCGCCAGCAGCCTGGACAGGGGCAACAATAACTATGGCTACACCTTC
CDR3: CASSLDRGNNNYGYTF

J: TRBJ2-1
D: -
size: -
V: TRBV29-1
DNA: TGCAGCGTTGAACACGGAGCAGGTCTATCCTACAATGAGCAGTTCTTC
CDR3: CSVEHGAGLSYNEQFF

J: TRBJ2-1
D: TRBD1
size: -
V: TRBV5-1
DNA: TGCGCCAGCAGCACGGACAGGACCTACAATGAGCAGTTCTTC
CDR3: CASSTDRTYNEQFF

J: TRBJ2-7
D: -
size: -
V: TRBV5-5
DNA: TGTGCCAGCAGGTCGGGCAGCGAGGGTTTCTACGAGCAGTACTTC
CDR3: CASRSGSEGFYEQYF

J: TRBJ2-1
D: TRBD2
size: -
V: TRBV7-8
DNA: TGTGCCAGCAGCTTACCTACTAGGGAGGGCCACAATGAGCAGTTCTTC
CDR3: CASSLPTREGHNEQFF

J: TRBJ1-4
D: -
size: -
V: TRBV7-2
DNA: TGTGCCAGCAGCTTAATACCCCGTCCAGTCGCAACTAATGAAAAACTGTTTTTT
CDR3: CASSLIPRPVATNEKLFF

J: TRBJ2-3
D: -
size: many
V: TRBV7-2
DNA: TGTGCCAGCAGCCCGTTAGCAGATACGCAGTATTTT
CDR3: CASSPLADTQYF

J: TRBJ2-7
D: TRBD1
size: -
V: TRBV11-2
DNA: TGTGCCAGCAGCGCCCAGGGGGCGCGGTACGAGCAGTACTTC
CDR3: CASSAQGARYEQYF

J: TRBJ2-2
D: -
size: -
V: TRBV4-3
DNA: TGCGCCAGCAGCCAAGGGCTAGCCTACACCGGGGAGCTGTTTTTT
CDR3: CASSQGLAYTGELFF

J: TRBJ2-4
D: -
size: -
V: TRBV20-1
DNA: TGCAGTGTTCTAAGGGCCAAAAACATTCAGTACTTC
CDR3: CSVLRAKNIQYF

J: TRBJ2-3
D: -
size: -
V: TRBV6-2/TRBV6-3
DNA: TGTGCCAGCAGTTACCTACCCGCGGAGCCCACTAGCACAGATACGCAGTATTTT
CDR3: CASSYLPAEPTSTDTQYF

J: TRBJ2-3
D: TRBD1
size: few
V: TRBV4-3
DNA: TGCGCCAGCAGCCAAGACTCGGCAGGGGGCGCAGCAGATACGCAGTATTTT
CDR3: CASSQDSAGGAADTQYF

J: TRBJ2-5
D: -
size: few
V: TRBV6-5
DNA: TGTGCCAGCAGTTATGTCAGGGGGGGAGGGGAGACCCAGTACTTC
CDR3: CASSYVRGGGETQYF

J: TRBJ2-3
D: TRBD1
size: -
V: TRBV24-1
DNA: TGTGCCACCACTAGACAGGGGTCAGATACGCAGTATTTT
CDR3: CATTRQGSDTQYF

J: TRBJ1-2
D: TRBD1
size: -
V: TRBV12-3/TRBV12-4
DNA: TGTGCCAGCAGCCCACAGGGGACGGGGCGAAATGCCGGCTACACCTTC
CDR3: CASSPQGTGRNAGYTF

J: TRBJ2-1
D: -
size: -
V: TRBV7-9
DNA: TGTGTTCTAGGCCTGGGTTGGGAGCAGTTCTTC
CDR3: CVLGLGWEQFF

J: TRBJ2-7
D: -
size: -
V: TRBV4-3
DNA: TGCGCCAGCAGCGAAGGGGGACTACCGACCTACGAGCAGTACTTC
CDR3: CASSEGGLPTYEQYF

J: TRBJ2-1
D: -
size: -
V: TRBV20-1
DNA: TGCTGTGCTAGAGGAAGTACAAGGAAGGGTCACTACAATGAGCAGTTCTTC
CDR3: CCARGSTRKGHYNEQFF

J: TRBJ2-3
D: TRBD1
size: -
V: TRBV12-3/TRBV12-4
DNA: TGTGCCAGCAGTTCTTGGACAGGGGCGCGAGATACGCAGTATTTT
CDR3: CASSSWTGARDTQYF

J: TRBJ2-1
D: TRBD1
size: -
V: TRBV18
DNA: TGTGCCAGCTCACGTTCCGGGACAGGGGCCTACAATGAGCAGTTCTTC
CDR3: CASSRSGTGAYNEQFF

J: TRBJ2-7
D: -
size: once
V: TRBV15
DNA: TGTGCCACCAGCAGAGATTCGGCCCTTCCAGGACCCTACGAGCAGTACTTC
CDR3: CATSRDSALPGPYEQYF

J: TRBJ2-1
D: -
size: -
V: TRBV5-1
DNA: TGCGCCAGCAGCTGGAAGGGGGACGCTTACAATGAGCAGTTCTTC
CDR3: CASSWKGDAYNEQFF

J: TRBJ1-4
D: -
size: -
V: TRBV27
DNA: TGTGCCAGCAGCCCCACAGGAAATGTATTTGAAAAACTGTTTTTT
CDR3: CASSPTGNVFEKLFF

J: TRBJ1-2
D: TRBD1
size: -
V: TRBV29-1
DNA: TGCAGCGCCGGGACAGGGGATCGTGGCTACACCTTC
CDR3: CSAGTGDRGYTF

J: TRBJ2-3
D: TRBD2
size: once
V: TRBV6-1
DNA: TGTGCCAGCAGTGAAAGACTAGCGGAACCCACAGATACGCAGTATTTT
CDR3: CASSERLAEPTDTQYF

J: TRBJ2-2
D: TRBD1
size: -
V: TRBV6-5
DNA: TGTGCCAGCAGTTTCGACAGGGGCTTCACCGGGGAGCTGTTTTTT
CDR3: CASSFDRGFTGELFF

J: TRBJ2-4
D: TRBD2
size: few
V: TRBV5-1
DNA: TGCGCCAGCAGCTTGTCCCTTGGCGGGGGGACCAAAAACATTCAGTACTTC
CDR3: CASSLSLGGGTKNIQYF

J: TRBJ2-1
D: -
size: -
V: TRBV6-6
DNA: TGTGCCAGCAGAAATAGGAAGGGGAGTGTTGCCTACAATGAGCAGTTCTTC
CDR3: CASRNRKGSVAYNEQFF

J: TRBJ1-6
D: -
size: -
V: TRBV7-2
DNA: TGTGCCAGCAGCCTTACCCGGACCCATGGAAGTTCACCCCTCCACTTT
CDR3: CASSLTRTHGSSPLHF

J: TRBJ2-5
D: TRBD2
size: few
V: TRBV7-3
DNA: TGTGCCAGCTCTCGCTCTGGGCGGGGGGATGAGACCCAGTACTTC
CDR3: CASSRSGRGDETQYF

J: TRBJ2-1
D: TRBD2
size: -
V: TRBV6-1
DNA: TGTGCCAGCGGAAGGACTAGCGGGGGGGCCGATGAGCAGTTCTTC
CDR3: CASGRTSGGADEQFF

J: TRBJ2-1
D: -
size: -
V: TRBV11-1
DNA: TGTGCCGGCAGCCCCCCCGGGGAGAGATACAATGAGCAGTTCTTC
CDR3: CAGSPPGERYNEQFF

J: TRBJ2-1
D: -
size: -
V: TRBV29-1
DNA: TGCAGCGTTGAAGATGCGGCCCAGGGGTGGAATGAGCAGTTCTTC
CDR3: CSVEDAAQGWNEQFF

J: TRBJ2-4
D: TRBD2
size: -
V: TRBV20-1
DNA: TGCAGTGCTAGAGGATTAGCGGGGCATCCCTACAATGAGCAGTACTTC
CDR3: CSARGLAGHPYNEQYF

J: TRBJ1-1
D: -
size: -
V: TRBV4-3
DNA: TGCGCCAGCAGCCAAGTTGGGGGCCCCCGGAACACTGAAGCTTTCTTT
CDR3: CASSQVGGPRNTEAFF

J: TRBJ2-7
D: -
size: -
V: TRBV2
DNA: TGTGCCAGCATCAGGGGTTCCTACGAGCAGTACTTC
CDR3: CASIRGSYEQYF

J: TRBJ2-3
D: -
size: once
V: TRBV5-6
DNA: TGTGCCAGCAGCTTGGGACAGGTTATAGTCCCCGATACGCAGTATTTT
CDR3: CASSLGQVIVPDTQYF

J: TRBJ2-3
D: TRBD2
size: -
V: TRBV6-1
DNA: TGTGCCAGCAGTGAACTTACTAGCGGGGGCACAGATACGCAGTATTTT
CDR3: CASSELTSGGTDTQYF

J: TRBJ2-4
D: TRBD2
size: -
V: TRBV5-1
DNA: TGCGCCAGCAGCTTGGGAGGGACGGCGGGGGACATTCAGTACTTC
CDR3: CASSLGGTAGDIQYF

J: TRBJ2-5
D: -
size: few
V: TRBV20-1
DNA: TGCAGTGCTAGGTCACCGCTCACGGAGACCCAGTACTTC
CDR3: CSARSPLTETQYF

J: TRBJ2-3
D: -
size: -
V: TRBV4-3
DNA: TGCGCCAGCAGCCAAGACCCGGTCCCAGATACGCAGTATTTT
CDR3: CASSQDPVPDTQYF

J: TRBJ2-5
D: -
size: few
V: TRBV7-2
DNA: TGTGCCAGCGCAAGGTGGCAAGAGACCCAGTACTTC
CDR3: CASARWQETQYF

J: TRBJ1-4
D: -
size: -
V: TRBV9
DNA: TGTGCCAGCGGGGGAGGACTGTGGAATGAAAAACTGTTTTTT
CDR3: CASGGGLWNEKLFF

J: TRBJ1-4
D: TRBD1
size: -
V: TRBV20-1
DNA: TGCAGTGCTAGAGTTTACAGGGGTGACGATGAAAAACTGTTTTTT
CDR3: CSARVYRGDDEKLFF

J: TRBJ2-3
D: -
size: -
V: TRBV13
DNA: TGTGCCAGCAGCTTCCGGGACTCTGGCACAGATACGCAGTATTTT
CDR3: CASSFRDSGTDTQYF

J: TRBJ2-5
D: -
size: many
V: TRBV7-2
DNA: TGCGCCAGCAGCTTGGCCTACCAAGAGACCCAGTACTTC
CDR3: CASSLAYQETQYF

J: TRBJ2-3
D: TRBD2
size: -
V: TRBV4-2
DNA: TGTGCCAGCAGCCCAAAAGGGACTAGCGGGGGGGCAGGTCGGCCAGATACGCAGTATTTT
CDR3: CASSPKGTSGGAGRPDTQYF

J: TRBJ2-1
D: -
size: few
V: TRBV15
DNA: TGTGCCACCAGCAGAGAGGACAGCTCCTACAATGAGCAGTTCTTC
CDR3: CATSREDSSYNEQFF

J: TRBJ2-6
D: TRBD1
size: -
V: TRBV4-3
DNA: TGCGCCAGCAGCGACGCGGCAGGGGGTTTAGGATTCAACGTCCTGACTTTC
CDR3: CASSDAAGGLGFNVLTF

J: TRBJ2-5
D: TRBD2
size: -
V: TRBV28
DNA: TGTGCCAGCAGTCAAAGACTAGCGGGGGCCCAAGAGACCCAGTACTTC
CDR3: CASSQRLAGAQETQYF